The 19 T cell receptor beta chains below come from one sample, sequenced in a study of blood T cell repertoires in COVID-19. Some clones are missing from TCRdb's copy, which holds only in-frame ones; the method was immunoSEQ multiplex PCR. The data contain approximately 49,000 clones, approximately 87% of them seen just once; the ten biggest clones take up 4%. Sequenced sample: peripheral blood. The receptors shown here come from a man aged 50 or older with acute or convalescent COVID-19.

This CDR3 reads CASRTQGVNTEAFF. In DNA, the CDR3 is TGTGCCAGCAGGACACAGGGGGTGAACACTGAAGCTTTCTTT. The chain is built from TRBV6-5 and TRBJ1-1, with 8 nucleotides matching TRBD1. Per germline, CDR1 MNHEY and CDR2 SVGAGI. V trimming: 6 bases; J trimming: 0 bases; junction bases outside the gene matches: 3. This CDR3 spans 14 amino acids.

This chain connects TRBV7-2 to TRBJ1-6; D is ambiguous. Germline values: CDR1 SGHTA, CDR2 FQGNSA. Trimming pared 2 bases from V and 7 bases from J, leaving 3 bases between. This CDR3 is 12 amino acids long. CDR3 region: CASSLPNSPLHF. The CDR3 DNA is TGTGCCAGCAGCTTACCAAATTCACCCCTCCACTTT. Variable domain in full (rest from reference TRBV7-2 and TRBJ1-6): GAGVSQSPSNKVTEKGKDVELRCDPISGHTALYWYRQSLGQGLEFLIYFQGNSAPDKSGLPSDRFSAERTGGSVSTLTIQRTQQEDSAVYLCASSLPNSPLHFGNGTRLTVT.

This clone was picked up a small number of times. The genes are TRBV7-3 and TRBJ1-1; TRBD1 matches 7 bases. The germline gives CDR1 SGHTA, CDR2 FQGTGA. The CDR3 is made up of 15 amino acids. After removal of 0 bases from V and 1 base from J, the junction contained 2 bases not matched to a gene. Here the CDR3 reads CASSLTGGPNTEAFF. CDR3 nucleotides: TGTGCCAGCAGCTTAACAGGGGGCCCGAACACTGAAGCTTTCTTT.

The chain recombines TRBV21-1 with TRBJ1-2. TRBV21-1 is a pseudogene. The length of the CDR3 is 16 residues. The CDR3 bases are TGTGCCAGCAGCGGAAGCGGTTCGGGGGGGGCCTATGGCTACACCTTC. This sequence encodes CASSGSGSGGAYGYTF.

V gene TRBV2 combines with J gene TRBJ1-2; 8 nucleotides align to TRBD1. After removal of 3 bases from V and 7 bases from J, the junction contained 13 bases not matched to a gene. Per the germline V gene, CDR1 is SNHLY and CDR2 is FYNNEI. The CDR3 runs 16 residues. The CDR3 sequence is CASSDPLGRGRRGYTF. The CDR3 DNA reads as TGTGCCAGCAGTGATCCCCTAGGCAGGGGGCGACGTGGCTACACCTTC.

This chain uses TRBV10-2 with TRBJ2-3; 8 bases are shared with TRBD2. J was trimmed by 7 bases and V by 6 bases; bases with no gene match: 18. Germline CDR1 is WSHSY and CDR2 is SAAADI. The CDR3 runs to 17 residues. CDR3 amino acids: CASRSGTRIRQLNTQYF. DNA of the CDR3: TGCGCCAGCAGATCAGGGACTAGGATCCGCCAACTAAATACGCAGTATTTT.

The chain combines TRBV3-1 (or the pseudogene TRBV3-2) with TRBJ2-7; D may be TRBD1 (5 bases). Germline CDR1 LGHDT, CDR2 YNNKEL (reference sequence). The CDR3 runs 14 residues. The ends were cut back, 1 base at V and 2 bases at J, with 9 bases in the middle. This CDR3 reads CASSQAARAYEQYF. CDR3 bases: TGTGCCAGCAGCCAAGCGGCCAGGGCCTACGAGCAGTACTTC.

The chain has TRBV21-1 and TRBJ2-7; the table calls TRBD1, which could not be checked here. TRBV21-1 is labeled a pseudogene. This CDR3 has 13 amino acids. CDR3 region: CARDRSDPYEQYF. DNA for the CDR3: TGTGCCAGAGACAGGTCCGACCCCTACGAGCAGTACTTC.

J is TRBJ2-3 and V is TRBV29-1; TRBD2 aligns across 14 bases. Germline assignment: CDR1 SQVTM and CDR2 ANQGSEA. This CDR3 spans 15 amino acids. The trim removed 4 bases at V and 5 bases at J, leaving 5 bases unmatched. The CDR3 protein is CSVGGLAGGIDTQYF. CDR3 bases: TGCAGCGTTGGCGGACTAGCGGGGGGTATAGATACGCAGTATTTT.

This chain uses TRBV18 with TRBJ1-3; no definite D call. Trimming took 3 bases from V and 4 from J, leaving 16 bases between them. The CDR3 has 16 residues. The germline gives CDR1 KGHSH, CDR2 LQKENI. This CDR3 is CASSPLTPGMGNTIYF. The DNA of the CDR3 is TGTGCCAGCTCACCTCTGACTCCGGGTATGGGAAACACCATATATTTT.

This clone was recorded a few times. This rearrangement joins TRBV3-1 (or the pseudogene TRBV3-2) to TRBJ1-5; D not resolved. V lost 5 bases, J lost 7 bases, and 15 bases lay in between. Per germline, CDR1 LGHDT and CDR2 YNNKEL (reference sequence). The CDR3 is 14 residues long. CDR3 nucleotide sequence: TGTGCCAGCAGCTATGGATCGGGATACCAGCCCCAGCATTTT. It yields the protein CASSYGSGYQPQHF.

This sequence joins TRBV18 and TRBJ1-2; 10 nucleotides line up with TRBD1. J was trimmed by 6 bases and V by 2 bases; bases with no gene match: 6. The CDR3 has 15 amino acids. Germline V gives CDR1 KGHSH, CDR2 LQKENI. The CDR3 DNA reads as TGTGCCAGCTCACCAGGGGACAGGGGTGCCGATGGCTACACCTTC. As protein: CASSPGDRGADGYTF.

The V and J genes are TRBV6-5 and TRBJ1-1, with D possibly matching TRBD1 (6 bases). Germline lookup yields CDR1 MNHEY and CDR2 SVGAGI. The CDR3 has 15 amino acids. Trimming shortened V by 6 bases and J by 1 base, and 15 bases separated the two germline ends. CDR3 region: CASSVVPGQNTEAFF. CDR3 DNA: TGTGCCAGCAGCGTAGTACCGGGACAGAACACTGAAGCTTTCTTT.

The rearrangement joins TRBV2 to TRBJ2-7; a weak D match, TRBD2 (5 bases). The CDR3 length is 12 residues. Germline lookup yields CDR1 SNHLY and CDR2 FYNNEI. The V gene lost 8 bases and the J gene lost 3 bases, with 11 bases spanning the gap. CDR3 coding DNA: TGTGCCAGCGCACGAACTAGCTACGAGCAGTACTTC. As protein: CASARTSYEQYF.

This clone has only a few counts. This chain connects TRBV28 to TRBJ2-1; TRBD2 matches at 10 bases. The CDR3 loop spans 16 amino acids. Germline V CDR1 and CDR2: MDHEN, SYDVKM. V gave up 5 bases and J gave up 4 bases; unmatched junction bases: 8. The CDR3 loop is CASSPTRLAGYNEQFF. The CDR3 DNA is TGTGCCAGCAGTCCAACGAGACTAGCGGGTTACAATGAGCAGTTCTTC.

The rearrangement uses TRBV27 and TRBJ1-6; D is unresolved. In germline, CDR1 is MNHEY, CDR2 SMNVEV (reference sequence). The V end was cut by 3 bases, the J end by 0 bases, with 9 bases between. The CDR3 consists of 16 residues. CDR3 coding DNA: TGTGCCAGCAGTTTGTCCCCGAGCTCCTATAATTCACCCCTCCACTTT. Residues: CASSLSPSSYNSPLHF.

The rearrangement uses TRBV7-2 and TRBJ1-5, with no clear D. Germline assignment: CDR1 SGHTA and CDR2 FQGNSA. CDR3 size: 13 residues. Deletions cut 3 bases from V and 4 bases from J, with 7 bases between. Here the CDR3 reads CASSLNLNQPQHF. The CDR3 DNA sequence: TGTGCCAGCAGCTTGAACCTAAATCAGCCCCAGCATTTT.

In DNA form, the CDR3 reads TGTGCCAGCAGCCAAGGGGGTGCAGGGGGCTATGGCTACACCTTC. Translation: CASSQGGAGGYGYTF. The chain employs TRBV3-1 (or the pseudogene TRBV3-2) and TRBJ1-2, with 7 bases matching TRBD1. This CDR3 has 15 residues. The V gene's germline CDR1 is LGHDT and CDR2 YNNKEL (reference sequence). V was clipped by 1 base and J by 4 bases; unmatched bases: 6.

With respect to this clone: Other nucleotide sequences in the sample specify the same CDR3. This chain uses TRBV6-5 with TRBJ2-7; the D gene is possibly TRBD1 (6 bases). Germline CDR1 and CDR2: MNHEY and SVGAGI. The germline V and J ends were trimmed by 6 bases and 6 bases, with 9 bases remaining between them. The CDR3 has 11 amino acids. CDR3 sequence: CASRRQVEQYF. The CDR3 DNA reads as TGTGCCAGCAGAAGACAGGTCGAGCAGTACTTC.